A selection of T cell receptor beta chains follows, all from one sample in a study of Graves' ophthalmopathy and Graves' hyperthyroidism. TCRdb re-called the multiplex PCR reads with MiXCR, one entry per CDR3 protein. This sample has over a million distinct CDR3 sequences, with roughly 35% found just once. Sequenced input: peripheral blood or thyroid tissue (not recorded which). The receptors derive from an adult man with Graves' hyperthyroidism. Each CDR3 is given with its conserved first and last residue. The order of the fields is V gene, clone size, J gene, D gene, CDR3 DNA, CDR3 protein. D genes are given only for firm matches. Clone size is shown for a subset of rows, as once, few, many or a class of expanded clone.

>TRBV4-3|-|TRBJ1-2|-
TGCGCCAGCAGCCAAGATCAGTCGGAGTCTAACTATGGCTACACCTTC
CASSQDQSESNYGYTF
>TRBV6-6|-|TRBJ1-5|TRBD1
TGTGCCAGCAGAGGGACAGGAGCCCATAATCAGCCCCAGCATTTT
CASRGTGAHNQPQHF
>TRBV12-3/TRBV12-4|few|TRBJ1-5|-
TGTGCCAGCAGACTAGGGCGGGGACAACAGCCCCAGCATTTT
CASRLGRGQQPQHF
>TRBV7-2|many|TRBJ2-5|-
TGTGCCAGCAGCTCAGGGTTTGGGACGGGGGAGACCCAGTACTTC
CASSSGFGTGETQYF
>TRBV20-1|many|TRBJ2-2|-
TGCAGTGCTAGAGTGGACACCGGGGAGCTGTTTTTT
CSARVDTGELFF
>TRBV29-1|-|TRBJ1-1|TRBD1
TGCAGCGGGACAGGGGTGGCCACTGAAGCTTTCTTT
CSGTGVATEAFF
>TRBV10-3|many|TRBJ1-1|-
TGTGCCATCAGTGACGGACAGCGGCCACTCACTGAAGCTTTCTTT
CAISDGQRPLTEAFF
>TRBV7-2|few|TRBJ1-1|-
TGTGCCAGCAGCTTCGACGGAAAAGCTTTCTTT
CASSFDGKAFF
>TRBV2|many|TRBJ2-5|-
TGTGCCAGCCAGCTAGGGGCGGAGACCCAGTACTTC
CASQLGAETQYF
>TRBV6-5|many|TRBJ2-5|TRBD1
TGTGCCAGCAGTGGGGCAGGGGGCGCAGGGGAGACCCAGTACTTC
CASSGAGGAGETQYF
>TRBV2|-|TRBJ2-5|TRBD1
TGTGCCAGCAGTGGAGACAGGGGGCACGAGACCCAGTACTTC
CASSGDRGHETQYF
>TRBV7-2|-|TRBJ2-5|-
TGTGCCAGCCAACCCCGCGGGCGGGACTTAAAGATCCAAGAGACCCAGTACTTC
CASQPRGRDLKIQETQYF
>TRBV7-9|-|TRBJ2-1|-
TGTGCCAGCAGCTTATCCAATGAGCAGTTCTTC
CASSLSNEQFF
>TRBV9|many|TRBJ2-7|TRBD1
TGTGCCAGCAGCGTAGCAGGGGACAGTCTGTACGAGCAGTACTTC
CASSVAGDSLYEQYF
>TRBV20-1|-|TRBJ2-7|-
TGCAGTGCTGGGGAGACGCCAATCTACGAGCAGTACTTC
CSAGETPIYEQYF
>TRBV30|few|TRBJ1-1|-
TGTGCCTGGAGTCCACCCGTAGCTTTCTTT
CAWSPPVAFF
>TRBV6-1|few|TRBJ1-5|-
TGTGCCAGCGCGGAAAATTGGAATCAGCCCCAGCATTTT
CASAENWNQPQHF
>TRBV20-1|-|TRBJ2-1|-
TGCAGTGCTACCGGACATCAGACAGGGCCGGGAGAGACCCAGTTCTTC
CSATGHQTGPGETQFF
>TRBV2|many|TRBJ2-7|-
TGTGCCAGCAGACTTTATGCTGAGCAGTACTTC
CASRLYAEQYF
>TRBV5-4|-|TRBJ1-2|-
TGTGCCAGCAGCTTGAGCAATGGCTACACCTTC
CASSLSNGYTF
>TRBV6-5|many|TRBJ1-6|-
TGTGCCAGCAGTGAAGCGCCAGGGGTGAATTCACCCCTCCACTTT
CASSEAPGVNSPLHF
>TRBV14|many|TRBJ2-7|-
TGTGCCAGCAGCCACCAGACCGTGGGGACCCACGAGCAGTACTTC
CASSHQTVGTHEQYF
>TRBV2|-|TRBJ2-3|-
TGTGCCAGCAGCGTGCTGGTTCCGCAGTATTTT
CASSVLVPQYF
>TRBV4-1|many|TRBJ2-7|-
TGCGCCAGCAGCCAAACCCAGTCCTACGAGCAGTACTTC
CASSQTQSYEQYF
>TRBV7-6|few|TRBJ2-2|TRBD2
TGTGCCAGCAGCTTGCGTCTGACTAGCGGGAGAGCCCGGGCTCACACCGGGGAGCTGTTTTTT
CASSLRLTSGRARAHTGELFF
>TRBV20-1|many|TRBJ2-5|-
TGCAGTGCTAGAGATCCCCAGTCATACCAAGAGACCCAGTACTTC
CSARDPQSYQETQYF
>TRBV25-1|many|TRBJ1-1|-
TGTGCCAGCAGTGCCCCGTTGGGGTTCGATTACACTGAAGCTTTCTTT
CASSAPLGFDYTEAFF
>TRBV7-9|many|TRBJ1-2|-
TGTGCCAGCAGCTTAGATGGGGCGGCCTATGGCTACACCTTC
CASSLDGAAYGYTF
>TRBV2|many|TRBJ2-6|-
TGTGCCAGCATCCCACTCCCCGGGGCCAACGTCCTGACTTTC
CASIPLPGANVLTF
>TRBV10-3|many|TRBJ1-1|-
TGTGCCATCAGCGCACGAGGGGGGACTGAAGCTTTCTTT
CAISARGGTEAFF
>TRBV20-1|few|TRBJ1-4|-
TGCAGTGCTAGAGAAGGGGCGGGGGCTGAAAAACTGTTTTTT
CSAREGAGAEKLFF
>TRBV6-6|once|TRBJ1-6|-
TGTGCCAGCAGTTACCAAGGTCCGCCGTCCACATCTTCGCCCCTCCACTTT
CASSYQGPPSTSSPLHF
>TRBV12-3/TRBV12-4|many|TRBJ2-2|-
TGTGCCAGCAGTTTTGTCAGGGGAACCGGGGAGCTGTTTTTT
CASSFVRGTGELFF
>TRBV20-1|-|TRBJ2-5|TRBD2
TGCAGTGTCCCGCAAGGTGCAGCGGGAGTATCGGAGACCCAGTACTTC
CSVPQGAAGVSETQYF
>TRBV10-3|once|TRBJ2-7|TRBD2
TGTGCCAGCAGTCAAAGATGGGGGGGCGAGCAGTACTTC
CASSQRWGGEQYF
>TRBV2|few|TRBJ2-5|-
TGTGCCAGCAGTGAGCGTTTGGAGGGGCTGGGGGAGACCCAGTACTTC
CASSERLEGLGETQYF
>TRBV20-1|few|TRBJ1-5|-
TGCAGTGCCGTCTCGCGGGCCGGCAATCAGCCCCAGCATTTT
CSAVSRAGNQPQHF
>TRBV20-1|few|TRBJ1-3|TRBD1
TGCAGTGCTGACAGGGGGGGGGCCAGCTCTGGAAACACCATATATTTT
CSADRGGASSGNTIYF
>TRBV7-3|few|TRBJ2-2|TRBD2
TGTGCCAGCAGCAAAGGACTAGCGGGAGGGTCCGGGGAGCTGTTTTTT
CASSKGLAGGSGELFF
>TRBV4-3|-|TRBJ2-7|-
TGCGCCAGCAGCCAAGATATGAACTTCTACGAGCAGTACTTC
CASSQDMNFYEQYF
>TRBV5-1|few|TRBJ2-7|TRBD2
TGTGCCAGCAGCGGGACCGGGACGGCCTCCTACGAGCAGTACTTC
CASSGTGTASYEQYF
>TRBV10-2|few|TRBJ2-7|-
TGCGCCAGCAGTGAGTCAAACGCCGGGACATCTCCTCGCGAGCAGTACTTC
CASSESNAGTSPREQYF
>TRBV20-1|many|TRBJ2-7|-
TGCAGTGCTAGCGATCGTACATCCTACAAGCAGTACTTC
CSASDRTSYKQYF
>TRBV7-2|many|TRBJ2-7|-
TGTGCCAGCAGCTTAGCGGCTGCCGGCGACTCCCGGGGGCAGTACTTC
CASSLAAAGDSRGQYF
>TRBV29-1|-|TRBJ1-2|-
TGCAGCGTAGTTCCAGCTAACTATGGCTACACCTTC
CSVVPANYGYTF
>TRBV10-3|-|TRBJ2-2|TRBD1
TGTGCCACCGGACAGGGGGCCCTCGGGGAGCTGTTTTTT
CATGQGALGELFF
>TRBV20-1|-|TRBJ1-2|-
TGCAGTGCTACCAGGACGGCAGGGGATGGCTACACCTTC
CSATRTAGDGYTF
>TRBV6-5|few|TRBJ2-5|-
TGTGCCAGCAGTGCCGGGGGCACCGGGACCCAGTACTTC
CASSAGGTGTQYF
>TRBV4-3|many|TRBJ1-6|-
TGCGCCAGCAGCCAAAGGGGGGTGGCTAATTCACCCCTCCACTTT
CASSQRGVANSPLHF